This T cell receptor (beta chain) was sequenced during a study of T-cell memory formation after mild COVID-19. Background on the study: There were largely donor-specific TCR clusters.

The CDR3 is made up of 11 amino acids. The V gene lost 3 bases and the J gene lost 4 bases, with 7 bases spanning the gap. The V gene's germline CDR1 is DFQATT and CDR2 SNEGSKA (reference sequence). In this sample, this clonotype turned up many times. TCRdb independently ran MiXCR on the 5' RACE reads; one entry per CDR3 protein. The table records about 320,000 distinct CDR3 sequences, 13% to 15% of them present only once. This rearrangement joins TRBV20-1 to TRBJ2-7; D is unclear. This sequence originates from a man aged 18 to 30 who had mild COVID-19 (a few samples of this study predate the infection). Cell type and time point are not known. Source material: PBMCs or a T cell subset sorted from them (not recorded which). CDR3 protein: CSASKQYEQYV. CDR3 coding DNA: TGCAGTGCTAGTAAGCAGTACGAGCAGTACGTC.